The 24 T cell receptor beta chains in this list originate from one sample, sequenced in a study of control samples from healthy donors and cancer patients (dated by TCRdb to 2019 to 2021). Library prep was done by the immunoSEQ multiplex PCR assay. The table was pulled from immuneACCESS by TCRdb, which kept in-frame rearrangements only. Such tables lose some clones; where checked, under half of the loss comes from unresolved V genes, and the rest has no known cause. The sample data list approximately 97,000 clones, and around 90% of these were observed just once. Around 3% of the sample belongs to the ten largest clones. Input material: blood. The receptors come from a human donor in good health. The donor label of this sample is uncertain.

The V gene is TRBV30, the J gene TRBJ1-4; D is possibly TRBD1 (6 bases). Trimming shortened V by 0 bases and J by 0 bases, and 11 bases separated the two germline ends. Germline-derived CDR1 and CDR2 are GTSNPN and SVGIG (reference sequence). The CDR3 is made up of 16 amino acids. The CDR3 region is CAWSVSRTATNEKLFF. The CDR3 region has the DNA TGTGCCTGGAGTGTAAGCCGGACAGCAACTAATGAAAAACTGTTTTTT.

This chain uses TRBV14 with TRBJ1-1; TRBD1 matches 7 bases. V gave up 0 bases and J gave up 11 bases; unmatched junction bases: 6. This CDR3 region has 13 residues. In germline, CDR1 is SGHDN, CDR2 FVKESK. CDR3 DNA sequence: TGTGCCAGCAGCCAAGAGAGACAGGGATTGGCTTTCTTT. Translating gives CASSQERQGLAFF.

The rearrangement links TRBV7-2 to TRBJ1-2, with D unclear. The CDR3 is 13 amino acids. Trimming took 7 bases from V and 6 from J, leaving 15 bases between them. Per the germline V gene, CDR1 is SGHTA and CDR2 is FQGNSA. Here the CDR3 reads CASTPPMENGYTF. Written as DNA, the CDR3 is TGTGCCAGCACCCCACCCATGGAGAATGGCTACACCTTC.

The chain couples TRBV5-1 to TRBJ1-4; D is unresolved. CDR1 SGHRS and CDR2 YFSETQ come from the germline V gene. The CDR3 length is 14 residues. Trimming removed 0 bases at V and 8 bases at J, with 11 bases between. For the CDR3, the DNA is TGCGCCAGCAGCTTGGCCGTGACCAAGGAAAAACTGTTTTTT. Its protein product is CASSLAVTKEKLFF.

This chain connects TRBV5-1 to TRBJ2-7; 7 bases match TRBD1. CDR1 is SGHRS, CDR2 YFSETQ, per germline. The CDR3 runs 15 residues. After removal of 6 bases from V and 2 bases from J, the junction contained 11 bases not matched to a gene. The CDR3 here is CASTWEPGQTYEQYF. In DNA form, the CDR3 reads TGCGCCAGCACCTGGGAACCGGGACAGACCTACGAGCAGTACTTC. Full variable domain (remainder filled in from reference TRBV5-1 and TRBJ2-7): KAGVTQTPRYLIKTRGQQVTLSCSPISGHRSVSWYQQTPGQGLQFLFEYFSETQRNKGNFPGRFSGRQFSNSRSEMNVSTLELGDSALYLCASTWEPGQTYEQYFGPGTRLTVT.

The CDR3 sequence: CASSQGGQGDNEQFF. The CDR3 coding sequence is TGTGCCAGCAGCCAAGGTGGGCAGGGTGACAATGAGCAGTTCTTC. The chain recombines TRBV3-1 (or the pseudogene TRBV3-2) with TRBJ2-1; a possible D gene is TRBD1 (5 bases). V was clipped by 1 base and J by 5 bases, with 12 bases between them. Germline V gene lookup returns CDR1 LGHDT and CDR2 YNNKEL (reference sequence). The CDR3 is 15 amino acids.

The chain recombines TRBV7-9 with TRBJ2-6; no clear D gene. V lost 0 bases to trimming and J lost 0 bases, with 6 bases between them. The CDR3 is 16 amino acids. Germline CDR1 SEHNR, CDR2 FQNEAQ (reference sequence). CDR3 DNA sequence: TGTGCCAGCAGCTTAGCTAGTCCCTCTGGGGCCAACGTCCTGACTTTC. Its translation is CASSLASPSGANVLTF. Drawing the rest from reference TRBV7-9 and TRBJ2-6, the complete variable domain is DTGVSQNPRHKITKRGQNVTFRCDPISEHNRLYWYRQTLGQGPEFLTYFQNEAQLEKSRLLSDRFSAERPKGSFSTLEIQRTEQGDSAMYLCASSLASPSGANVLTFGAGSRLTVL.

The CDR3 region is CATSREVGGFEDTQYF. CDR3 DNA sequence: TGTGCCACCAGCAGAGAAGTGGGGGGGTTTGAAGATACGCAGTATTTT. This chain connects TRBV15 to TRBJ2-3; TRBD2 agrees at 7 bases. This CDR3 contains 16 residues. V gave up 0 bases and J gave up 5 bases; unmatched junction bases: 8. Germline V gives CDR1 LNHNV, CDR2 YYDKDF (reference sequence).

This chain joins TRBV2 and TRBJ1-5; perhaps TRBD1 as D (6 bases). CDR3 size: 14 residues. The germline CDR1 and CDR2 sequences are SNHLY and FYNNEI. V lost 3 bases and J 9 bases, leaving 15 bases between the germline ends. CDR3 amino acids: CASSEAGPRGPQHF. The CDR3 DNA reads as TGTGCCAGCAGTGAGGCGGGACCCAGGGGGCCCCAGCATTTT.

This clone was recorded once. This sequence joins TRBV11-2 and TRBJ2-7; a weak D match, TRBD1 (6 bases). V was pared by 1 base and J by 0 bases, with 10 bases between. Germline V CDR1 and CDR2: SGHAT, FQNNGV. The CDR3 is 15 residues long. DNA of the CDR3: TGTGCCAGCAGCTTAGCCGTGGACAGCTCCTACGAGCAGTACTTC. This translates into CASSLAVDSSYEQYF. The whole variable domain, filled in from reference TRBV11-2 and TRBJ2-7, reads EAGVAQSPRYKIIEKRQSVAFWCNPISGHATLYWYQQILGQGPKLLIQFQNNGVVDDSQLPKDRFSAERLKGVDSTLKIQPAKLEDSAVYLCASSLAVDSSYEQYFGPGTRLTVT.

V is TRBV21-1 and J is TRBJ1-5. TRBV21-1 is termed a pseudogene. The CDR3 loop spans 19 amino acids. CDR3 sequence: CASSKVDKLGSPGNQPQHF. CDR3 DNA sequence: TGTGCCAGCAGCAAGGTCGATAAGCTCGGGTCGCCGGGCAATCAGCCCCAGCATTTT.

The chain has TRBV30 and TRBJ2-5; D could derive from TRBD1 or TRBD2 (6 bases each). V gave up 2 bases and J gave up 4 bases, with 14 bases separating them. Germline V lookup: CDR1 GTSNPN, CDR2 SVGIG (reference sequence). The CDR3 has 14 residues. The CDR3 is CAWSKGGRGETQYF. In DNA form, the CDR3 reads TGTGCCTGGAGTAAAGGGGGGCGGGGAGAGACCCAGTACTTC.

The J gene is TRBJ2-1, the V gene TRBV24-1; either TRBD1 or TRBD2 may fit D (5 bases each). Germline values: CDR1 KGHDR, CDR2 SFDVKD. Trimming took off 4 bases at V and 0 bases at J, with 9 bases between the two ends. The CDR3 loop spans 15 amino acids. The CDR3 reads CATSDRGVSYNEQFF. The DNA of the CDR3 is TGTGCCACCAGTGACCGGGGCGTCTCCTACAATGAGCAGTTCTTC.

This clone is a singleton in its sample. This chain joins TRBV5-5 and TRBJ2-5; 9 nucleotides agree with TRBD1. Germline assignment: CDR1 SGHKS and CDR2 YYEKEE (reference sequence). Trimming took 4 bases from V and 1 from J; bases not matched to a gene: 14. The CDR3 contains 18 residues. The CDR3 nucleotides read TGTGCCAGCAGCCCCAAACCGGGACAGGGAAGGGCCCAAGAGACCCAGTACTTC. This codes for CASSPKPGQGRAQETQYF.

J is TRBJ1-3 and V is TRBV2; D unclear. Germline lookup yields CDR1 SNHLY and CDR2 FYNNEI. Trimming left V 6 bases short and J 9 bases short, with 9 bases between. This CDR3 contains 11 residues. The CDR3 here is CASSGEATIYF. CDR3 DNA sequence: TGTGCCAGCAGCGGGGAGGCCACCATATATTTT.

The chain couples TRBV9 to TRBJ2-2; D not certain. The CDR3 length is 17 residues. The V end was cut by 4 bases, the J end by 1 base, with 17 bases between. Per the germline V gene, CDR1 is SGDLS and CDR2 is YYNGEE. The CDR3 coding sequence is TGTGCCAGCAGCCTCACGGGTAGCCAGGTGAACACCGGGGAGCTGTTTTTT. The encoded protein is CASSLTGSQVNTGELFF.

This clone showed up just a few times. This chain connects TRBV30 to TRBJ1-3; D not resolved. Looked up from germline, CDR1 is GTSNPN and CDR2 is SVGIG (reference sequence). The CDR3 loop spans 14 amino acids. Between the trimmed V and J ends, which lost 3 bases and 4 bases, there was a span of 13 bases. The CDR3: CAWRRNSFGNTIYF. CDR3 in DNA: TGTGCCTGGAGGCGCAATTCTTTCGGAAACACCATATATTTT.

Written as DNA, the CDR3 is TGTGCCAGCAGCCTACAGAGTGAAAATTCACCCCTCCACTTT. As protein: CASSLQSENSPLHF. This chain joins TRBV9 and TRBJ1-6; no reliable D call. CDR3 length: 14 amino acids. With 4 bases removed from V and 7 bases from J, the gap between germline ends came to 12 bases. CDR1 and CDR2 (germline): SGDLS, YYNGEE.

V is TRBV19 and J is TRBJ1-1; tentative D call: TRBD1 (5 bases). Germline-derived CDR1 and CDR2 are LNHDA and SQIVND (reference sequence). V was pared by 10 bases and J by 1 base, with 16 bases between. CDR3 size: 14 residues. CDR3 sequence: CATMRRGSNTEAFF. Written as DNA, the CDR3 is TGTGCCACCATGCGGCGGGGCTCGAACACTGAAGCTTTCTTT.

This chain links TRBV27 with TRBJ2-5, with 9 bases identical to TRBD1. The CDR3 runs to 15 residues. J lost 2 bases, V lost 5 bases, and 6 bases had no gene match. CDR1 and CDR2 from the germline V gene are MNHEY and SMNVEV (reference sequence). The CDR3 is CASSPGQGRQETQYF. The CDR3, as DNA: TGTGCCAGCAGTCCCGGACAGGGGAGGCAAGAGACCCAGTACTTC.

This rearrangement joins TRBV7-2 to TRBJ2-2; 9 bases line up with TRBD1. Unmatched junction bases numbered 7, after V lost 5 bases and J lost 9 bases. Germline CDR1 is SGHTA and CDR2 is FQGNSA. This CDR3 comprises 14 residues. CDR3 loop: CASSPRQGGRELFF. CDR3 bases: TGTGCCAGCAGCCCAAGACAGGGGGGGAGGGAGCTGTTTTTT. The whole variable domain, remainder taken from reference TRBV7-2 and TRBJ2-2, is GAGVSQSPSNKVTEKGKDVELRCDPISGHTALYWYRQSLGQGLEFLIYFQGNSAPDKSGLPSDRFSAERTGGSVSTLTIQRTQQEDSAVYLCASSPRQGGRELFFGEGSRLTVL.

J is TRBJ1-2 and V is TRBV28; 9 nucleotides match TRBD1. After removal of 6 bases from V and 4 bases from J, the junction contained 15 bases not matched to a gene. The CDR3 extends over 17 amino acids. Germline V gene lookup returns CDR1 MDHEN and CDR2 SYDVKM. CDR3 protein: CASSRGQGGILGYGYTF. As DNA, the CDR3 is TGTGCCAGCAGCCGGGGACAGGGTGGCATATTGGGCTATGGCTACACCTTC.

The chain is built from TRBV30 and TRBJ2-1; D is possibly TRBD1 (5 bases). CDR3 length: 11 amino acids. From germline, CDR1 is GTSNPN and CDR2 SVGIG (reference sequence). The V gene lost 0 bases and the J gene lost 14 bases, with 11 bases spanning the gap. The CDR3 is CAWSVAQVEFF. The DNA for the CDR3 is TGTGCCTGGAGTGTAGCACAGGTGGAGTTCTTC.

This clone has just one count. The chain is built from TRBV18 and TRBJ1-1, with TRBD1 matching 7 bases. Germline values: CDR1 KGHSH, CDR2 LQKENI. The CDR3 contains 15 residues. After removal of 4 bases from V and 4 bases from J, the junction contained 9 bases not matched to a gene. The CDR3 region has the DNA TGTGCCAGCTCACTTGACAGGGACTGGCGCACTGAAGCTTTCTTT. Translating it yields CASSLDRDWRTEAFF.